Listed below are T cell receptor beta chains from one sample, sequenced in a study of blood T cells in healthy people across ages. In TCRdb, the 5' RACE reads were re-called with MiXCR into one record per CDR3 protein. This sample has over 1.5 million distinct CDR3 sequences; around 48% occur once, and the top ten carry around 2.1%. Sequencing input: blood. The receptors were sampled from a middle-aged woman in good health. Both conserved end residues are part of each CDR3. Each record gives: CDR3 DNA, CDR3 protein, D gene, J gene, V gene, clone size. The D gene is left open where the match is weak. Clone size is stated in some rows and not others, as once, few, many or a class when expanded.

cdr3_nt: TGTGCCAGCAGCCCCCGGACTAGCGGGGGAGGCATTAGCACAGATACGCAGTATTTT; cdr3_aa: CASSPRTSGGGISTDTQYF; d_call: TRBD2; j_call: TRBJ2-3; v_call: TRBV7-9; clone_size: .
cdr3_nt: TGTGCCAGCAGCTCACGACAAGCCAAAAACATTCAGTACTTC; cdr3_aa: CASSSRQAKNIQYF; d_call: .; j_call: TRBJ2-4; v_call: TRBV11-2; clone_size: few
cdr3_nt: TGTGCCAGCAGGGGACTAGCGGTCGAGCAGTACTTC; cdr3_aa: CASRGLAVEQYF; d_call: TRBD2; j_call: TRBJ2-7; v_call: TRBV2; clone_size: few
cdr3_nt: TGTGCCAGCAGCCCCCGGAGGGCCGCCTACGAGCAGTACTTC; cdr3_aa: CASSPRRAAYEQYF; d_call: .; j_call: TRBJ2-7; v_call: TRBV7-2; clone_size: .
cdr3_nt: TGCAGTGCTAGGCTGACAGGGGGCAAGTATGGCTACACCTTC; cdr3_aa: CSARLTGGKYGYTF; d_call: TRBD1; j_call: TRBJ1-2; v_call: TRBV20-1; clone_size: .
cdr3_nt: TGTGCCAGCAGTTACAGAGGACTAGCGGGGAACACAGATACGCAGTATTTT; cdr3_aa: CASSYRGLAGNTDTQYF; d_call: TRBD2; j_call: TRBJ2-3; v_call: TRBV6-5; clone_size: .
cdr3_nt: TGTGCCAGCAGCTTAAGCGAGGGACCGGGGGAAGAGACCCAGTACTTC; cdr3_aa: CASSLSEGPGEETQYF; d_call: .; j_call: TRBJ2-5; v_call: TRBV7-2; clone_size: .
cdr3_nt: TGTGCCAGCAGTGTTGACTCACGGGAGACCCAGTACTTC; cdr3_aa: CASSVDSRETQYF; d_call: .; j_call: TRBJ2-5; v_call: TRBV5-1; clone_size: many
cdr3_nt: TGCAGTGCTAGTTTATGGGGGTCAGATACGCAGTATTTT; cdr3_aa: CSASLWGSDTQYF; d_call: .; j_call: TRBJ2-3; v_call: TRBV20-1; clone_size: .
cdr3_nt: TGTGCCAGCAGTATTCCCGGGGGGCTAGTAATTAGCACAGATACGCAGTATTTT; cdr3_aa: CASSIPGGLVISTDTQYF; d_call: .; j_call: TRBJ2-3; v_call: TRBV28; clone_size: .
cdr3_nt: TGCGCCAGCAGCCAAGATGTTGGGGACAGGGCCTATGGCTACACCTTC; cdr3_aa: CASSQDVGDRAYGYTF; d_call: TRBD1; j_call: TRBJ1-2; v_call: TRBV4-3; clone_size: .
cdr3_nt: TGCAGTGCTAGGACCACAGGGCCTGGGGCCAACGTCCTGACTTTC; cdr3_aa: CSARTTGPGANVLTF; d_call: .; j_call: TRBJ2-6; v_call: TRBV20-1; clone_size: .
cdr3_nt: TGCGCCAGCAGCCCGCATAGCGGGGAGGAGACCCAGTACTTC; cdr3_aa: CASSPHSGEETQYF; d_call: TRBD2; j_call: TRBJ2-5; v_call: TRBV5-1; clone_size: .
cdr3_nt: TGTGCCAGCAGCAGCGATGTCGGGCTAGCCTCCTACGAGCAGTACTTC; cdr3_aa: CASSSDVGLASYEQYF; d_call: .; j_call: TRBJ2-7; v_call: TRBV27; clone_size: .
cdr3_nt: TGTGCCAGCAGCCCCCAACTAGGCGTGGGGTATGAGCAGTACTTC; cdr3_aa: CASSPQLGVGYEQYF; d_call: .; j_call: TRBJ2-5; v_call: TRBV7-9; clone_size: .
cdr3_nt: TGTGCCAACAGGCGACCCCGACAGTTCTACGAGCAGTACTTC; cdr3_aa: CANRRPRQFYEQYF; d_call: .; j_call: TRBJ2-7; v_call: TRBV6-2/TRBV6-3; clone_size: .
cdr3_nt: TGTGCCAGCAGCCCCACAGAGGGTACGGGGCACTCCTACAATGAGCAGTTCTTC; cdr3_aa: CASSPTEGTGHSYNEQFF; d_call: .; j_call: TRBJ2-1; v_call: TRBV13; clone_size: .
cdr3_nt: TGTGCCAGCAGCCAAAACACGGGATCAGTACAAGAGACCCAGTACTTC; cdr3_aa: CASSQNTGSVQETQYF; d_call: .; j_call: TRBJ2-5; v_call: TRBV3-1; clone_size: once
cdr3_nt: TGTGCCAGCAGTCCTCCGACAGGGCGAGGGGGAAGCTCCTATAATTCACCCCTCCACTTT; cdr3_aa: CASSPPTGRGGSSYNSPLHF; d_call: TRBD1; j_call: TRBJ1-6; v_call: TRBV27; clone_size: .
cdr3_nt: TGTGCCACCAGTTCTTCCTCAGCCAACACTGAAGCTTTCTTT; cdr3_aa: CATSSSSANTEAFF; d_call: .; j_call: TRBJ1-1; v_call: TRBV24-1; clone_size: once
cdr3_nt: TGCAGTGCCACCGGGACAGGGAATTCCTACGAGCAGTACTTC; cdr3_aa: CSATGTGNSYEQYF; d_call: TRBD1; j_call: TRBJ2-7; v_call: TRBV20-1; clone_size: .
cdr3_nt: TGTGCCAGCAGCTCGGGGACTAGCGGGATCAATGAGCAGTTCTTC; cdr3_aa: CASSSGTSGINEQFF; d_call: TRBD2; j_call: TRBJ2-1; v_call: TRBV7-6; clone_size: .
cdr3_nt: TGTGCCAGCAGTTATTATGGTCAGCCCCAGCATTTT; cdr3_aa: CASSYYGQPQHF; d_call: .; j_call: TRBJ1-5; v_call: TRBV6-2/TRBV6-3; clone_size: few
cdr3_nt: TGTGCCAGCAGCTTCTACTCGGGACCCAGCGATGAGCAGTTCTTC; cdr3_aa: CASSFYSGPSDEQFF; d_call: .; j_call: TRBJ2-1; v_call: TRBV7-8; clone_size: few
cdr3_nt: TGTGCCAGCAGTTACTCGAGGACTAGCAGGATTACGTACCAAGAGACCCAGTACTTC; cdr3_aa: CASSYSRTSRITYQETQYF; d_call: TRBD2; j_call: TRBJ2-5; v_call: TRBV6-2/TRBV6-3; clone_size: .
cdr3_nt: TGTGCCAGCAGTTATATTAATACAGGTCATGAGACCCAGTTCTTC; cdr3_aa: CASSYINTGHETQFF; d_call: .; j_call: TRBJ2-1; v_call: TRBV6-5; clone_size: .
cdr3_nt: TGTGCCAGCAGCTTATCTAGCAGCCCGCAAGAGACCCAGTACTTC; cdr3_aa: CASSLSSSPQETQYF; d_call: .; j_call: TRBJ2-5; v_call: TRBV7-2; clone_size: .
cdr3_nt: TGCGCCAGCAGCTTGGACAGCCTGAGCTCCTACAATGAGCAGTTCTTC; cdr3_aa: CASSLDSLSSYNEQFF; d_call: .; j_call: TRBJ2-1; v_call: TRBV5-1; clone_size: .
cdr3_nt: TGTGCCAGCAGTCGGGACTACCCCTACGAGCAGTACTTC; cdr3_aa: CASSRDYPYEQYF; d_call: TRBD2; j_call: TRBJ2-7; v_call: TRBV13; clone_size: many
cdr3_nt: TGTGCCAGCAGTGAAGCGGGGACGAGATCAGATACGCAGTATTTT; cdr3_aa: CASSEAGTRSDTQYF; d_call: .; j_call: TRBJ2-3; v_call: TRBV2; clone_size: .
cdr3_nt: TGCAGTGCCTCCCCTAGTTGGGGGCCAAACAATGAGCAGTTCTTC; cdr3_aa: CSASPSWGPNNEQFF; d_call: .; j_call: TRBJ2-1; v_call: TRBV20-1; clone_size: .
cdr3_nt: TGTGCCAGCAGCCAAGAGGGACGGTCCACGGGTGAGCAGTTCTTC; cdr3_aa: CASSQEGRSTGEQFF; d_call: .; j_call: TRBJ2-1; v_call: TRBV4-2; clone_size: .
cdr3_nt: TGCAGTGTGACATTTACTAGCACAGATACGCAGTATTTT; cdr3_aa: CSVTFTSTDTQYF; d_call: .; j_call: TRBJ2-3; v_call: TRBV20-1; clone_size: few
cdr3_nt: TGCAGCGTTGAAGAAGGTTTTAAGGCCTATGGCTACACCTTC; cdr3_aa: CSVEEGFKAYGYTF; d_call: .; j_call: TRBJ1-2; v_call: TRBV29-1; clone_size: few
cdr3_nt: TGTGCCAGCAGCTTTTTCACCGGGGGCGCGGGGGGGTACGAGCAGTACTTC; cdr3_aa: CASSFFTGGAGGYEQYF; d_call: TRBD2; j_call: TRBJ2-7; v_call: TRBV11-2; clone_size: .
cdr3_nt: TGTGCCAGCAGTTACCACAGGGACTCTGGGGCCAACGTCCTGACTTTC; cdr3_aa: CASSYHRDSGANVLTF; d_call: .; j_call: TRBJ2-6; v_call: TRBV6-6; clone_size: few
cdr3_nt: TGCGCCAGCAGCATACAGACAGGGATTGCCTACAATGAGCAGTTCTTC; cdr3_aa: CASSIQTGIAYNEQFF; d_call: TRBD1; j_call: TRBJ2-1; v_call: TRBV5-1; clone_size: few
cdr3_nt: TGTGCCAGCAGCCAAGCGGGACAGGCTAGCTCCTACGAGCAGTACTTC; cdr3_aa: CASSQAGQASSYEQYF; d_call: TRBD1; j_call: TRBJ2-7; v_call: TRBV4-2; clone_size: .
cdr3_nt: TGCGCCAGCACTAGGGGCGTCGGAAGGACGGATACGCAGTATTTT; cdr3_aa: CASTRGVGRTDTQYF; d_call: .; j_call: TRBJ2-3; v_call: TRBV10-1; clone_size: .
cdr3_nt: TGTGCCAGCACCCGGGGAGCCTATAATTCACCCCTCCACTTT; cdr3_aa: CASTRGAYNSPLHF; d_call: .; j_call: TRBJ1-6; v_call: TRBV27; clone_size: .